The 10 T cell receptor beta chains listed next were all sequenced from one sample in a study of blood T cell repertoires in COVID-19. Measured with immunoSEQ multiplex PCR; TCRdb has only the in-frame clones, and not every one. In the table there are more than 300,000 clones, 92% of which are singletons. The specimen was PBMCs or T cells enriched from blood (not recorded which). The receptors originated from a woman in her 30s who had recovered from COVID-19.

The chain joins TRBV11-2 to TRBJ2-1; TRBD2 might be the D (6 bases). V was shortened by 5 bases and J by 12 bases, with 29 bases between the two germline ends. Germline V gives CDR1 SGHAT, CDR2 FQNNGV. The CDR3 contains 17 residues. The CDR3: CASSDPEPGLLTMRQFF. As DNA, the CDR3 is TGTGCCAGCAGCGACCCCGAACCGGGACTCCTAACAATGAGGCAGTTCTTC.

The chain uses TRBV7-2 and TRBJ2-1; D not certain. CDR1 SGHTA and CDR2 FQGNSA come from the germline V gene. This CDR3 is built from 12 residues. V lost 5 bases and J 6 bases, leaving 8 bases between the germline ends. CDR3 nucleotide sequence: TGTGCCAGCAGCCTTAGACTCAATGAGCAGTTCTTC. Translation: CASSLRLNEQFF.

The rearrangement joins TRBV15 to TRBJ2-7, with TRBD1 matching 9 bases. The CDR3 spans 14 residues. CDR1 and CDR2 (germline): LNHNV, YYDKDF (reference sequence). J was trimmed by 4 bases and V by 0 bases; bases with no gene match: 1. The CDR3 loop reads CATSREGTGYEQYF. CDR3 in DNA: TGTGCCACCAGCAGAGAGGGGACAGGGTACGAGCAGTACTTC.

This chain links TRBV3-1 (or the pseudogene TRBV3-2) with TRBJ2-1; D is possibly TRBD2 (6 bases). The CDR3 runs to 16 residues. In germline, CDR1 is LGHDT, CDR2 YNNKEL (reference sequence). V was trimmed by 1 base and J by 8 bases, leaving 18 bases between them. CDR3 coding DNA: TGTGCCAGCAGCCAAGTGTCCAGACTAGGGGCTTATGAGCAGTTCTTC. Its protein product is CASSQVSRLGAYEQFF.

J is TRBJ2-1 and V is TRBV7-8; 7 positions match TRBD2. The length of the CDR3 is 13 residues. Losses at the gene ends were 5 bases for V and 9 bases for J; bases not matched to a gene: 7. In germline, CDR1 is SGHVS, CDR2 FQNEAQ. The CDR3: CASSVRTRAEQFF. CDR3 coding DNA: TGTGCCAGCAGCGTCAGGACTAGAGCTGAGCAGTTCTTC.

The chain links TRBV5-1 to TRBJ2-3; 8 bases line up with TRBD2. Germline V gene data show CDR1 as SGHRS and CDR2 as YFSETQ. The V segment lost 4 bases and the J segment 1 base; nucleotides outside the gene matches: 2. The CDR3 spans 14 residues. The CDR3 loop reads CASSPRGGTDTQYF. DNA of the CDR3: TGCGCCAGCAGCCCGCGGGGGGGCACAGATACGCAGTATTTT.

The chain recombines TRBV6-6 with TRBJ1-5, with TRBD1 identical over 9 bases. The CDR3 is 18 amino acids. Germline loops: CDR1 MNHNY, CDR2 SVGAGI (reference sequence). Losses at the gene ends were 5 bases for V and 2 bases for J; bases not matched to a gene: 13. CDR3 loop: CASSHRGPQVIGNQPQHF. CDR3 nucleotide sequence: TGTGCCAGCAGTCACAGGGGGCCTCAGGTTATAGGCAATCAGCCCCAGCATTTT.

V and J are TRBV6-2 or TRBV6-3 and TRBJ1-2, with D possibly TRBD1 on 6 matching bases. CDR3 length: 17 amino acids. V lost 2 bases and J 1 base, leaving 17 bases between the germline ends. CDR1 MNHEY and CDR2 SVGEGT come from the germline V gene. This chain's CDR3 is CASSYSLQGIDNYGYTF. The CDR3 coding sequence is TGTGCCAGCAGTTACAGCCTACAGGGAATCGATAACTATGGCTACACCTTC.

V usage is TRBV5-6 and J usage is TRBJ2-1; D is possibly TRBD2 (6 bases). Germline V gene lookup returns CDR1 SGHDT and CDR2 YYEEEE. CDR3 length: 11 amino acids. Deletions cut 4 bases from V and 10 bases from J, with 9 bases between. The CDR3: CASSRAGEQFF. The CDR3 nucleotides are TGTGCCAGCAGCCGAGCGGGCGAGCAGTTCTTC.

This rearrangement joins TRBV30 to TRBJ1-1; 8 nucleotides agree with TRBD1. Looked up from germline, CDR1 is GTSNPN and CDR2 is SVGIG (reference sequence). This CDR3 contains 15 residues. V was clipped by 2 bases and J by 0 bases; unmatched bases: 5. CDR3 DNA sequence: TGTGCCTGGAGTTCCCCCAGGGGGCTGAACACTGAAGCTTTCTTT. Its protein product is CAWSSPRGLNTEAFF.